The 11 T cell receptor beta chains in this list originate from one sample, sequenced in a study of blood T cell repertoires in COVID-19. Libraries were prepared by immunoSEQ multiplex PCR; TCRdb keeps only in-frame clonotypes and omits some of them. The table records roughly 380,000 clones, 88% of them present only once. The source material was PBMCs or T cells enriched from blood (not recorded which). These receptors came from a woman in her 30s who had been exposed to COVID-19.

The chain couples TRBV24-1 to TRBJ2-5; D might be TRBD1 (6 bases). Germline CDR1 and CDR2: KGHDR and SFDVKD. V lost 5 bases to trimming and J lost 1 base, with 10 bases between them. The CDR3 consists of 14 residues. In nucleotides, the CDR3 is TGTGCCACCAGTGGGACAGTCGTCCAAGAGACCCAGTACTTC. It is translated as CATSGTVVQETQYF.

CDR3 sequence reads: CASSYRAGGETQYF. CDR3 DNA sequence: TGTGCCAGCAGCTACCGGGCGGGGGGAGAGACCCAGTACTTC. The chain couples TRBV11-3 to TRBJ2-5; 8 nucleotides line up with TRBD2. J lost 4 bases, V lost 4 bases, and 5 bases had no gene match. The CDR3 length is 14 residues. CDR1 and CDR2 from the germline V gene are SGHNT and YENEEA.

The chain couples TRBV3-1 (or the pseudogene TRBV3-2) to TRBJ2-1; TRBD2 matches at 7 bases. The junction had 8 bases not matched to a gene; V was cut back by 2 bases and J by 7 bases. Germline CDR1 LGHDT, CDR2 YNNKEL (reference sequence). The CDR3 extends over 15 amino acids. The CDR3 region has the DNA TGTGCCAGCAGCCAACAGCTAGCGGTAAGGAATGAGCAGTTCTTC. Translating gives CASSQQLAVRNEQFF.

This chain connects TRBV7-3 to TRBJ1-1; 9 bases align to TRBD1. Germline values: CDR1 SGHTA, CDR2 FQGTGA. J gave up 4 bases and V 1 base, and 1 base lay outside the gene matches. The length of the CDR3 is 14 residues. The CDR3 nucleotides read TGTGCCAGCAGCTTAATGGACAGGGGCACTGAAGCTTTCTTT. Translating gives CASSLMDRGTEAFF.

This rearrangement joins TRBV19 to TRBJ1-5; D is perhaps TRBD1 (5 bases). Germline loops: CDR1 LNHDA, CDR2 SQIVND (reference sequence). V was cut by 6 bases and J by 5 bases, with 20 bases left in between. The CDR3 consists of 16 residues. CDR3: CASRIQEGRFDQPQHF. The CDR3 DNA reads TGTGCCAGTAGAATCCAGGAGGGGCGGTTTGATCAGCCCCAGCATTTT.

V and J are TRBV19 and TRBJ2-6; weak D call: TRBD1 (6 bases). V dropped 8 bases and J dropped 2 bases, with 19 bases sitting between them. The germline V gene encodes CDR1 LNHDA and CDR2 SQIVND (reference sequence). The CDR3 runs to 17 residues. CDR3: CASYGQTSQTGANVLTF. As DNA, the CDR3 is TGTGCCAGTTACGGACAGACCTCTCAAACTGGGGCCAACGTCCTGACTTTC. Supplemented by reference TRBV19 and TRBJ2-6, the full variable domain reads DGGITQSPKYLFRKEGQNVTLSCEQNLNHDAMYWYRQDPGQGLRLIYYSQIVNDFQKGDIAEGYSVSREKKESFPLTVTSAQKNPTAFYLCASYGQTSQTGANVLTFGAGSRLTVL.

V usage is TRBV9 and J usage is TRBJ2-7, with 10 bases identical to TRBD2. CDR1 and CDR2 (germline): SGDLS, YYNGEE. The junction had 5 bases not matched to a gene; V was cut back by 4 bases and J by 4 bases. This CDR3 has 14 amino acids. In DNA, the CDR3 is TGTGCCAGCAGCTTGACTAGCGGGCGTTACGAGCAGTACTTC. As protein: CASSLTSGRYEQYF.

The chain links TRBV19 to TRBJ1-1; 8 bases match TRBD1. CDR1 is LNHDA, CDR2 SQIVND, per germline (reference sequence). Trimming took 4 bases from V and 10 from J; bases not matched to a gene: 14. The CDR3 spans 15 residues. The CDR3 DNA reads as TGTGCCAGTAGTACTGAATCGACAGGGGCTATCGGAGCTTTCTTT. It yields the protein CASSTESTGAIGAFF.

V gene TRBV27 combines with J gene TRBJ1-5; 7 bases map to TRBD1. The germline gives CDR1 MNHEY, CDR2 SMNVEV (reference sequence). This CDR3 has 18 amino acids. The V segment lost 1 base and the J segment 5 bases; nucleotides outside the gene matches: 14. The CDR3: CASSLYPGQEWGDQPQHF. The CDR3 DNA follows: TGTGCCAGCAGTTTATACCCCGGACAGGAATGGGGTGATCAGCCCCAGCATTTT.

V is TRBV7-9 and J is TRBJ1-2, with TRBD1 identical over 9 bases. Looked up from germline, CDR1 is SEHNR and CDR2 is FQNEAQ (reference sequence). Unmatched junction bases numbered 7, after V lost 3 bases and J lost 2 bases. This CDR3 contains 16 residues. DNA of the CDR3: TGTGCCAGCAGCTTTCCGGACAGGGGCCCAAACTATGGCTACACCTTC. Translation gives CASSFPDRGPNYGYTF.

This rearrangement joins TRBV12-3 or TRBV12-4 to TRBJ1-1, with D uncertain. V lost 3 bases and J 6 bases, leaving 11 bases between the germline ends. The CDR3 runs 13 residues. CDR3 region: CASSFGGSAEAFF. The CDR3 DNA reads as TGTGCCAGCAGTTTTGGAGGGTCAGCTGAAGCTTTCTTT.